The 14 T cell receptor beta chains given below trace back to one sample, sequenced in a study of cytomegalovirus exposure and HLA in healthy donors. This table comes from immunoSEQ multiplex PCR, and its TCRdb copy is limited to in-frame clones, with some not included. Of approximately 97,000 clones in the sample, roughly 92% were seen once. Sample: PBMCs. The receptors were sampled from a woman between 25 and 40 years old in good health and CMV-seropositive.

The chain joins TRBV19 to TRBJ1-1; D not resolved. The germline gives CDR1 LNHDA, CDR2 SQIVND (reference sequence). Between the trimmed V and J ends, which lost 7 bases and 1 base, there was a span of 13 bases. The CDR3 has 14 residues. The CDR3 loop is CASIREGKNTEAFF. CDR3 nucleotides: TGTGCCAGTATTCGGGAGGGAAAGAACACTGAAGCTTTCTTT.

The V and J genes are TRBV5-6 and TRBJ2-1, with TRBD2 matching over 10 bases. The CDR3 is 16 residues long. V trimming: 0 bases; J trimming: 4 bases; junction bases outside the gene matches: 4. Germline V gives CDR1 SGHDT, CDR2 YYEEEE. CDR3 sequence: CASSLGLAGAYNEQFF. CDR3 nucleotides: TGTGCCAGCAGCTTGGGGCTAGCGGGAGCTTACAATGAGCAGTTCTTC.

This chain links TRBV28 with TRBJ2-1, with D perhaps matching TRBD1 (6 bases). Germline V CDR1 and CDR2: MDHEN, SYDVKM. CDR3 length: 14 amino acids. V shed 6 bases and J shed 2 bases, with 11 bases lying between them. The CDR3 coding sequence is TGTGCCAGCAGCTCCCGGGACACCTACAATGAGCAGTTCTTC. It yields the protein CASSSRDTYNEQFF.

V usage is TRBV9 and J usage is TRBJ2-7; 10 positions agree with TRBD2. Trimming removed 0 bases from V and 5 bases from J; junction bases left unmatched: 5. The CDR3 is made up of 15 amino acids. Per germline, CDR1 SGDLS and CDR2 YYNGEE. CDR3 loop: CASSVGDSGRNEQYF. As DNA, the CDR3 is TGTGCCAGCAGCGTAGGAGATAGCGGGAGGAACGAGCAGTACTTC.

This rearrangement joins TRBV7-2 to TRBJ1-5; D may be TRBD1 (6 bases). The CDR3 is made up of 15 amino acids. Trimming shortened V by 1 base and J by 3 bases, and 10 bases separated the two germline ends. Germline V lookup: CDR1 SGHTA, CDR2 FQGNSA. CDR3 in amino acids: CASSLGGGANQPQHF. The CDR3 bases are TGTGCCAGCAGCTTAGGCGGGGGGGCCAATCAGCCCCAGCATTTT.

This chain joins TRBV5-8 and TRBJ2-5; 13 bases fit TRBD2. This CDR3 has 18 amino acids. V trimming: 4 bases; J trimming: 1 base; junction bases outside the gene matches: 10. Germline values: CDR1 SGHTS, CDR2 YDEGEE. In nucleotides, the CDR3 is TGTGCCAGCAGCCTCGGGACTAGCGGGGCCTTCTTCCAAGAGACCCAGTACTTC. Translated, it gives CASSLGTSGAFFQETQYF.

The chain links TRBV5-5 to TRBJ2-3, with no clear D. Germline CDR1 reads SGHKS; CDR2 reads YYEKEE (reference sequence). The CDR3 spans 12 residues. V lost 1 base and J 6 bases, leaving 6 bases between the germline ends. CDR3 DNA sequence: TGTGCCAGCAGCTTGTTCCCGGATACGCAGTATTTT. It specifies CASSLFPDTQYF.

This chain connects TRBV7-9 to TRBJ2-7; no clear D. Germline CDR1 and CDR2: SEHNR and FQNEAQ (reference sequence). V was shortened by 2 bases and J by 0 bases, with 11 bases between the two germline ends. This CDR3 has 15 residues. CDR3 sequence: CASSLRLSSSYEQYF. The CDR3 DNA is TGTGCCAGCAGCTTAAGACTTTCAAGCTCCTACGAGCAGTACTTC.

The chain carries TRBV11-3 and TRBJ1-1; D is ambiguous. The CDR3 contains 17 residues. Germline V gene sequence: CDR1 SGHNT, CDR2 YENEEA. Trimming pared 1 base from V and 1 base from J, leaving 16 bases between. CDR3 loop: CASSLGSRSLGNTEAFF. CDR3 DNA sequence: TGTGCCAGCAGCTTAGGGTCACGAAGTCTCGGGAACACTGAAGCTTTCTTT.

J is TRBJ2-3 and V is TRBV7-2, with 8 bases matching TRBD2. CDR1 is SGHTA and CDR2 is FQGNSA in the germline V gene. V lost 6 bases to trimming and J lost 2 bases; unmatched junction nucleotides: 19. The CDR3 covers 19 residues. CDR3 in DNA: TGTGCCAGCAGAGAGGATAGCCATCTAGCGGGTCAAACCACAGATACGCAGTATTTT. Encoded protein: CASREDSHLAGQTTDTQYF.

The chain employs TRBV28 and TRBJ1-5, with D possibly TRBD1 on 5 matching bases. V lost 1 base to trimming and J lost 5 bases, with 12 bases between them. This CDR3 is 15 amino acids long. Germline-derived CDR1 and CDR2 are MDHEN and SYDVKM. CDR3 region: CASSLSGREDQPQHF. In DNA form, the CDR3 reads TGTGCCAGCAGTTTATCGGGCAGGGAAGATCAGCCCCAGCATTTT.

The chain recombines TRBV29-1 with TRBJ2-5, with 10 positions matching TRBD2. The germline gives CDR1 SQVTM, CDR2 ANQGSEA. CDR3 size: 16 residues. V shed 6 bases, J shed 0 bases, and the junction held 10 bases outside the gene matches. CDR3 DNA: TGCAGCGTCGAGAGGACTAGCGGTCAGTACCAAGAGACCCAGTACTTC. This gives the protein CSVERTSGQYQETQYF.

This sequence joins TRBV7-2 and TRBJ2-2; D gene uncertain. The CDR3 has 13 amino acids. Per germline, CDR1 SGHTA and CDR2 FQGNSA. Trimming removed 6 bases at V and 4 bases at J, with 9 bases between. DNA for the CDR3: TGTGCCAGCAGGGAGTGGATCACCGGGGAGCTGTTTTTT. It specifies CASREWITGELFF.

This clone was found once. The genes are TRBV5-1 and TRBJ2-7, with 9 bases aligning to TRBD1. The junction had 3 bases not matched to a gene; V was cut back by 1 base and J by 1 base. CDR3 length: 15 residues. Germline values: CDR1 SGHRS, CDR2 YFSETQ. The CDR3 DNA sequence: TGCGCCAGCAGCTTGATCGGGACAGGGTCCTACGAGCAGTACTTC. Translated: CASSLIGTGSYEQYF.